The 16 T cell receptor beta chains given below trace back to one sample, sequenced in a study of fetal regulatory T cell absence and autoimmunity. Using immunoSEQ multiplex PCR, the repertoire was profiled, and TCRdb retains in-frame clones only, with some absent. The sample has more than 85,000 clones; roughly 70% are singletons. Sequencing used pancreas tissue. The receptor source for this set is a male donor with IPEX syndrome.

The gene calls are TRBV29-1 and TRBJ1-1; D is possibly TRBD1 (6 bases). Trimming cost V 0 bases and J 6 bases, with 11 bases left between them. The CDR3 is made up of 13 amino acids. CDR1 and CDR2 (germline): SQVTM, ANQGSEA. The CDR3 loop is CSVEDRDNAEAFF. CDR3 DNA: TGCAGCGTTGAAGACAGGGACAATGCTGAAGCTTTCTTT.

The rearrangement uses TRBV7-9 and TRBJ2-4, with no clear D. V gave up 4 bases and J gave up 7 bases, with 8 bases separating them. Germline CDR1 is SEHNR and CDR2 is FQNEAQ (reference sequence). The CDR3 is made up of 12 amino acids. The CDR3 spells CASSSDGNIQYF. CDR3 nucleotides: TGTGCCAGCAGCTCAGACGGTAACATTCAGTACTTC. The full variable domain, in which reference TRBV7-9 and TRBJ2-4 provide the parts outside the CDR3, is DTGVSQNPRHKITKRGQNVTFRCDPISEHNRLYWYRQTLGQGPEFLTYFQNEAQLEKSRLLSDRFSAERPKGSFSTLEIQRTEQGDSAMYLCASSSDGNIQYFGAGTRLSVL.

The V and J genes are TRBV10-3 and TRBJ2-2; the D is unclear. There are 12 residues in the CDR3. The V and J ends lost 2 bases and 6 bases respectively, with 4 bases between them. The germline CDR1 and CDR2 sequences are ENHRY and SYGVKD. The CDR3 region is CAISEGAGELFF. CDR3 nucleotides: TGTGCCATCAGTGAGGGGGCCGGGGAGCTGTTTTTT.

This clone was counted between two and nine times. The chain is built from TRBV20-1 and TRBJ1-2; D uncertain. This CDR3 contains 11 residues. Germline CDR1 DFQATT, CDR2 SNEGSKA (reference sequence). Trimming removed 1 base at V and 5 bases at J, with 5 bases between. The CDR3 DNA is TGCAGTGCTAGAGGGGTTTATGGCTACACCTTC. Translating gives CSARGVYGYTF.

This chain uses TRBV5-1 with TRBJ2-1, with D tentatively TRBD1 or TRBD2 (6 bases each). The V gene's germline CDR1 is SGHRS and CDR2 YFSETQ. The CDR3 sequence is 15 residues long. Trimming left V 1 base short and J 9 bases short, with 17 bases between. The CDR3 spells CASSLFWLKGGEQFF. The CDR3 nucleotides read TGCGCCAGCAGCTTGTTTTGGCTAAAGGGGGGTGAGCAGTTCTTC.

The chain recombines TRBV9 with TRBJ2-3; tentatively, D is TRBD2 (5 bases). Between the trimmed V and J ends, which lost 0 bases and 7 bases, there was a span of 6 bases. The CDR3 runs 12 residues. CDR1 and CDR2 (germline): SGDLS, YYNGEE. CDR3 nucleotides: TGTGCCAGCAGCGTAGGAGGGCATACGCAGTATTTT. It translates to CASSVGGHTQYF.

This chain connects TRBV5-1 to TRBJ2-3, with TRBD2 identical over 11 bases. CDR1 and CDR2 from the germline V gene are SGHRS and YFSETQ. Trimming removed 4 bases from V and 3 bases from J; junction bases left unmatched: 4. The CDR3 contains 15 residues. The CDR3, as DNA: TGCGCCAGCAGCCGGCTAGCGGGAGGTACAGATACGCAGTATTTT. Protein sequence: CASSRLAGGTDTQYF.

J is TRBJ1-5 and V is TRBV19; 8 nucleotides match TRBD1. The J segment lost 6 bases and the V segment lost 8 bases, leaving 3 bases of the junction unmatched. The CDR3 loop spans 12 amino acids. Germline values: CDR1 LNHDA, CDR2 SQIVND (reference sequence). The CDR3 sequence: CASSDRVQPQHF. In DNA form, the CDR3 reads TGTGCCAGTTCGGACAGGGTTCAGCCCCAGCATTTT.

CDR3 sequence reads: CASTHLGSTDTQYF. The CDR3 DNA reads as TGTGCCAGCACCCACCTAGGGAGCACAGATACGCAGTATTTT. The chain joins TRBV2 to TRBJ2-3; D gene ambiguous. CDR3 length equals 14 residues. The V end lost 7 bases, the J end lost 0 bases, and 11 bases lay between the germline ends. Germline V CDR1 and CDR2: SNHLY, FYNNEI.

The CDR3 DNA reads as TGTGCCAGCAGTACCCCGCCTAGCGGTTCCTACGAGCAGTACTTC. This sequence encodes CASSTPPSGSYEQYF. The chain joins TRBV6-8 to TRBJ2-7, with TRBD2 matching 7 bases. CDR3 length equals 15 residues. Per the germline V gene, CDR1 is MNHGY and CDR2 is SAAAGT. V lost 5 bases to trimming and J lost 1 base; unmatched junction nucleotides: 8.

The gene calls are TRBV6-5 and TRBJ1-1, with no clear D. V was cut by 3 bases and J by 0 bases, with 8 bases left in between. The V gene's germline CDR1 is MNHEY and CDR2 SVGAGI. The CDR3 contains 14 residues. The CDR3 region is CASSYQFMNTEAFF. The CDR3 nucleotides are TGTGCCAGCAGTTATCAGTTCATGAACACTGAAGCTTTCTTT.

This chain joins TRBV5-1 and TRBJ2-1, with 9 bases fitting TRBD2. The CDR3 contains 16 residues. Germline V gene data show CDR1 as SGHRS and CDR2 as YFSETQ. With 3 bases clipped from V and 10 bases from J, the junction kept 14 bases outside the gene matches. DNA of the CDR3: TGCGCCAGCAGCTCCTATGGGCGGGGGGGCATCGAAGAGCAGTTCTTC. The encoded protein is CASSSYGRGGIEEQFF.

The V gene is TRBV7-8, the J gene TRBJ2-3; 12 bases match TRBD2. The CDR3 length is 17 residues. CDR1 SGHVS and CDR2 FQNEAQ come from the germline V gene. J lost 0 bases, V lost 3 bases, and 4 bases had no gene match. CDR3 loop: CASSLASGGASTDTQYF. The CDR3 region has the DNA TGTGCCAGCAGCTTGGCTAGCGGGGGGGCTAGCACAGATACGCAGTATTTT.

The rearrangement joins TRBV18 to TRBJ1-4; 8 nucleotides match TRBD1. The germline gives CDR1 KGHSH, CDR2 LQKENI. The CDR3 length is 15 residues. After removal of 0 bases from V and 4 bases from J, the junction contained 1 base not matched to a gene. CDR3 loop: CASSPPDRDNEKLFF. As DNA, the CDR3 is TGTGCCAGCTCACCACCGGACAGGGATAATGAAAAACTGTTTTTT.

This clone was seen only a few times. The V call is TRBV19, the J call TRBJ2-2; 8 bases align to TRBD1. The CDR3 covers 14 residues. CDR1 and CDR2 (germline): LNHDA, SQIVND (reference sequence). The ends lost 5 bases at V and 1 base at J; junction bases unmatched: 0. CDR3: CASSDRGNTGELFF. The CDR3 coding sequence is TGTGCCAGTAGTGACAGGGGGAACACCGGGGAGCTGTTTTTT. Drawing the rest from reference TRBV19 and TRBJ2-2, the complete variable domain is DGGITQSPKYLFRKEGQNVTLSCEQNLNHDAMYWYRQDPGQGLRLIYYSQIVNDFQKGDIAEGYSVSREKKESFPLTVTSAQKNPTAFYLCASSDRGNTGELFFGEGSRLTVL.

This clone was picked up a small number of times. The rearrangement links TRBV27 to TRBJ1-6, with 9 bases fitting TRBD1. The germline V gene has CDR1 MNHEY and CDR2 SMNVEV (reference sequence). V dropped 6 bases and J dropped 10; count of bases not matched to a gene: 10. The CDR3 spans 15 residues. The CDR3 sequence: CASSSGTGQDSPLHF. For the CDR3, the DNA is TGTGCCAGCAGCTCCGGGACAGGGCAAGACTCACCCCTCCACTTT.